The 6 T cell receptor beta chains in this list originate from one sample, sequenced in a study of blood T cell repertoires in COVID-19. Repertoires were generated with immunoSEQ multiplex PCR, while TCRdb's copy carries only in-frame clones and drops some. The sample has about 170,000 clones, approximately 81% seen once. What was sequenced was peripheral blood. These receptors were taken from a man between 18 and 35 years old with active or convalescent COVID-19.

In nucleotides, the CDR3 is TGTGCCAGCAGCCCTCAAGGGGGGGGTTTCTCTGGAAACACCATATATTTT. Translating gives CASSPQGGGFSGNTIYF. The chain has TRBV9 and TRBJ1-3; D might be TRBD1 (6 bases). The CDR3 contains 17 residues. Per the germline V gene, CDR1 is SGDLS and CDR2 is YYNGEE. V gave up 4 bases and J gave up 0 bases, with 17 bases separating them.

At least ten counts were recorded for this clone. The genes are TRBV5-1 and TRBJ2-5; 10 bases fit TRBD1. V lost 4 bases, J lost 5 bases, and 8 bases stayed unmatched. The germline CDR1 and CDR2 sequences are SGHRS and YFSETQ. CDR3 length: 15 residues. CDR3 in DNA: TGCGCCAGCAGCGGGACAGGGGCCAGGGCTGAGACCCAGTACTTC. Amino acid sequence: CASSGTGARAETQYF.

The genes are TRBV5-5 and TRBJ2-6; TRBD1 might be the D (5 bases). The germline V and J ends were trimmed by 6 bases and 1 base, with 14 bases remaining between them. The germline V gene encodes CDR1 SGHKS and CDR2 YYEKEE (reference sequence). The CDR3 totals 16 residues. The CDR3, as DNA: TGTGCCAGCATCGGTACAGGCAGTTCTGGGGCCAACGTCCTGACTTTC. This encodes CASIGTGSSGANVLTF.

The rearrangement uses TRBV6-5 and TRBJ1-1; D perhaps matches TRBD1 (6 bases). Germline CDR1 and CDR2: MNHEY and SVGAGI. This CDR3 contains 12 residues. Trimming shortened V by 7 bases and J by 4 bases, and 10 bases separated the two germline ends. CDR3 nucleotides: TGTGCCAGCAAACAGGGTGGCACTGAAGCTTTCTTT. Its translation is CASKQGGTEAFF.

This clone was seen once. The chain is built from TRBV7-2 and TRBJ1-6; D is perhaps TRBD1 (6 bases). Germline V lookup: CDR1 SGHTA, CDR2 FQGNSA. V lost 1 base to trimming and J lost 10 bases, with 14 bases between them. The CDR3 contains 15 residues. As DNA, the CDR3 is TGTGCCAGCAGCTTAGGTGGCAGGGGTGGATCACCCCTCCACTTT. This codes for CASSLGGRGGSPLHF.

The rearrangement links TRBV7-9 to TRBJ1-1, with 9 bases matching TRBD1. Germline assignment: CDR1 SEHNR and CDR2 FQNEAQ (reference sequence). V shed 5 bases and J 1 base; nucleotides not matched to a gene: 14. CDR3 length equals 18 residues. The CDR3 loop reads CASSPGQGSGARNTEAFF. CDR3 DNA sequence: TGTGCCAGCAGCCCGGGACAGGGCTCCGGCGCGCGGAACACTGAAGCTTTCTTT.